This TCR beta chain emerged from a study of blood T cell repertoires in COVID-19. V was shortened by 4 bases and J by 6 bases, with 17 bases between the two germline ends. CDR1 and CDR2 from the germline V gene are SGHRS and YFSETQ. The CDR3 is made up of 15 amino acids. TCRdb's copy holds only in-frame clones and misses some; the assay was immunoSEQ multiplex PCR. The sample contains 35,000 to 50,000 clones, 69% of which appear only once. The sample was peripheral blood. This clonotype originated in a man at least 80 years old with acute or convalescent COVID-19. The rearrangement joins TRBV5-1 to TRBJ2-1; D possibly corresponds to TRBD1 (5 bases). The DNA of the CDR3 is TGCGCCAGCAGCCCAACCTCCAGGGTACCCAATGAGCAGTTCTTC. This codes for CASSPTSRVPNEQFF.